This T cell receptor beta chain was documented in a study of T cells in localized non-small cell lung cancer. Whole-study findings and limits: Detection in adjacent lung was observed for a median around 50 of the top 100 tumor clones. Sequencing involved a lone tumor region, leaving heterogeneity possible.

This clone is medium-sized. Its cognate antigen is unknown. This CDR3 spans 14 amino acids. Libraries were prepared by immunoSEQ multiplex PCR; TCRdb keeps only in-frame clonotypes and omits some of them. This sample has several hundred clones, with less than 30% found just once. The specimen comprised normal lung tissue next to the tumor, sampled before any cancer treatment. This receptor was identified in a male donor older than 55 with stage III lung adenocarcinoma. This chain links TRBV7-5 with TRBJ2-5; the D call TRBD2 from the table was never checked on the DNA. TRBV7-5 is a pseudogene. The CDR3 reads CASSRDGGVETQYF. CDR3 DNA: TGTGCCAGCAGCAGGGACGGGGGAGTGGAGACCCAGTACTTC.